The 3 T cell receptor beta chains below come from one sample, sequenced in a study of read filtering for tumor transcriptome and immune sequencing. This library used roughly 0.4 ug RNA and molecular barcoded adaptors spanning alpha/delta and beta/gamma chains. TCRdb independently ran MiXCR on the reads; one entry per CDR3 protein. This table holds tens of thousands of distinct CDR3 sequences, 20% to 25% found once. The sample consisted of a population of CD138-negative cells sorted from bone marrow. These receptors all come from a donor aged 40 or over with multiple myeloma.

The CDR3: CASSQVGRDSLHTQYF. In DNA, the CDR3 is TGCGCCAGCAGCCAAGTGGGCCGGGACTCCCTACATACGCAGTATTTT. The chain combines TRBV4-1 with TRBJ2-3; D may be TRBD2 (6 bases). V dropped 1 base and J dropped 7 bases, with 18 bases sitting between them. CDR3 length: 16 residues. Per the germline V gene, CDR1 is MGHRA and CDR2 is YSYEKL.

Written as DNA, the CDR3 is TGTGCCAGCAGCTTACCTGGGACGGGGCAGCCCCAGCATTTT. It specifies CASSLPGTGQPQHF. The chain uses TRBV7-9 and TRBJ1-5; D might be TRBD1 (5 bases). The CDR3 totals 14 residues. Germline CDR1 SEHNR, CDR2 FQNEAQ (reference sequence). V lost 2 bases, J lost 7 bases, and 12 bases lay in between.

This clonotype was counted at least ten times. This chain uses TRBV14 with TRBJ2-7; 8 bases line up with TRBD2. CDR3 length: 13 residues. V was clipped by 1 base and J by 5 bases; unmatched bases: 1. Germline CDR1 and CDR2: SGHDN and FVKESK. CDR3 sequence (DNA): TGTGCCAGCAGCCAAGCCGGGGGGGACGAGCAGTACTTC. The encoded protein is CASSQAGGDEQYF.